The source of this T cell receptor beta chain is a study of blood T cell repertoires in COVID-19. Clones were sequenced by immunoSEQ multiplex PCR, and TCRdb holds only the in-frame ones, with some missing. The table has approximately 140,000 clones, about nine tenths seen once. V was pared by 6 bases and J by 9 bases, with 10 bases of the junction left unmatched. The CDR3 totals 15 residues. Germline values: CDR1 MNHEY, CDR2 SMNVEV (reference sequence). This sequence originates from a woman between 35 and 50 years old who had been exposed to COVID-19. The V call is TRBV27, the J call TRBJ2-1; 11 bases are a match to TRBD1. The sample consisted of PBMCs or T cells enriched from blood (not recorded which). CDR3: CASRGTDRGPGEQFF. Here the CDR3 DNA reads TGTGCCAGCAGAGGCACGGACAGGGGGCCAGGTGAGCAGTTCTTC.